The 5 T cell receptor beta chains reported below all come from one sample, sequenced in a study of cytomegalovirus exposure and HLA in healthy donors. The primer mix had 60 Vbeta and 13 Jbeta primers. The assay was immunoSEQ multiplex PCR, and TCRdb's table has in-frame clones only and misses some. Among approximately 120,000 clones, around 82% were seen once, and the ten largest hold around 3.9%. Sequencing input: PBMCs. All receptors derive from a man aged 35 to 55 in good health and CMV-seronegative.

This rearrangement joins TRBV21-1 to TRBJ1-4; the table gives TRBD1 as D, unverified against the DNA. TRBV21-1 is termed a pseudogene. The CDR3 covers 14 residues. CDR3 nucleotide sequence: TGTGCCAGCAGCAAGGGCAGGGCTAATGAAAAACTGTTTTTT. It specifies CASSKGRANEKLFF.

The V call is TRBV13, the J call TRBJ2-2, with D unclear. V lost 0 bases and J lost 3, with 11 bases in between. CDR3 length: 16 residues. CDR1 is PRHDT, CDR2 FYEKMQ, per germline (reference sequence). Written as DNA, the CDR3 is TGTGCCAGCAGCTTAGGCCGTTTAGAATACACCGGGGAGCTGTTTTTT. It yields the protein CASSLGRLEYTGELFF.

The chain links TRBV5-6 to TRBJ2-1; 9 nucleotides agree with TRBD2. Germline V gene lookup returns CDR1 SGHDT and CDR2 YYEEEE. The length of the CDR3 is 14 residues. Trimming removed 7 bases from V and 2 bases from J; junction bases left unmatched: 4. In nucleotides, the CDR3 is TGTGCCAGCTCCGGGACTAGCACCTACAATGAGCAGTTCTTC. The encoded protein is CASSGTSTYNEQFF. Variable domain in full (rest from reference TRBV5-6 and TRBJ2-1): DAGVTQSPTHLIKTRGQQVTLRCSPKSGHDTVSWYQQALGQGPQFIFQYYEEEERQRGNFPDRFSGHQFPNYSSELNVNALLLGDSALYLCASSGTSTYNEQFFGPGTRLTVL.

The chain recombines TRBV7-9 with TRBJ1-1; possibly TRBD1 for D (6 bases). Trimming cost V 3 bases and J 4 bases, with 12 bases left between them. The CDR3 runs to 14 residues. Germline values: CDR1 SEHNR, CDR2 FQNEAQ (reference sequence). The DNA of the CDR3 is TGTGCCAGCAGCTTTCTTTCAGGGGTCACTGAAGCTTTCTTT. Translated, it gives CASSFLSGVTEAFF.

The chain couples TRBV13 to TRBJ1-6; 8 nucleotides align to TRBD1. J was trimmed by 1 base and V by 5 bases; bases with no gene match: 10. Per germline, CDR1 PRHDT and CDR2 FYEKMQ (reference sequence). The CDR3 length is 18 residues. The CDR3 region has the DNA TGTGCCAGCAGCCCCCGACAGGGGATTGGATCCTATAATTCACCCCTCCACTTT. Residues: CASSPRQGIGSYNSPLHF.